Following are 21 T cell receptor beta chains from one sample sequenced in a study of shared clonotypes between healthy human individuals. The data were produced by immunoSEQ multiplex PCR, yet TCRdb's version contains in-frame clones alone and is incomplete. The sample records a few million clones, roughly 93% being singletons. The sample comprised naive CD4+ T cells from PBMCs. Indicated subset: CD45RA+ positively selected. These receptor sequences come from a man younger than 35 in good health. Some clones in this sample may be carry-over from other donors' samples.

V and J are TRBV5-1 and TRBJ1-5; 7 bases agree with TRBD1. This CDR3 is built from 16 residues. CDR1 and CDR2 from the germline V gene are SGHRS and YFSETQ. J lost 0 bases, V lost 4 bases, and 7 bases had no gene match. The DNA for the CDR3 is TGCGCCAGCAGCCCCACAGGGGAGACTAGCAATCAGCCCCAGCATTTT. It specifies CASSPTGETSNQPQHF. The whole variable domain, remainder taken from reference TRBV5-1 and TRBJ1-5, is KAGVTQTPRYLIKTRGQQVTLSCSPISGHRSVSWYQQTPGQGLQFLFEYFSETQRNKGNFPGRFSGRQFSNSRSEMNVSTLELGDSALYLCASSPTGETSNQPQHFGDGTRLSIL.

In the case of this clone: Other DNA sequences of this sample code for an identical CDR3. CDR3 DNA sequence: TGTGCCAGCAGCACCGGTGGGTCTGGAAACACCATATATTTT. This sequence encodes CASSTGGSGNTIYF. This chain uses TRBV7-2 with TRBJ1-3; unclear D gene. The CDR3 length is 14 residues. The germline V gene encodes CDR1 SGHTA and CDR2 FQGNSA. Trimming stripped 5 bases from V and 1 base from J, with 9 bases between.

In DNA form, the CDR3 reads TGTGCCAGTAACGTCAGGGGGAATGAGGCCGGGGAGCTGTTTTTT. This codes for CASNVRGNEAGELFF. The chain joins TRBV19 to TRBJ2-2; 7 bases map to TRBD1. This CDR3 has 15 residues. V shed 7 bases, J shed 6 bases, and the junction held 11 bases outside the gene matches. CDR1 and CDR2 (germline): LNHDA, SQIVND (reference sequence).

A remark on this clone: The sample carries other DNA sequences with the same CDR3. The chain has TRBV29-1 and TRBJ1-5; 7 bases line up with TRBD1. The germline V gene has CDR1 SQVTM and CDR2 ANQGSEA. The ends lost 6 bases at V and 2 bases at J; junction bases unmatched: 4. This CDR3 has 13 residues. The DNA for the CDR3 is TGCAGCGTCCAAACAGGGGGCAATCAGCCCCAGCATTTT. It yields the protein CSVQTGGNQPQHF.

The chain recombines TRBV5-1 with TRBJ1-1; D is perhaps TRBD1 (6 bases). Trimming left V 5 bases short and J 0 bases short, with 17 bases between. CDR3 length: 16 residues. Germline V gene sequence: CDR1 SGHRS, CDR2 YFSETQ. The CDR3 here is CASRGGAEPMNTEAFF. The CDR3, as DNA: TGCGCCAGCAGGGGGGGGGCAGAGCCCATGAACACTGAAGCTTTCTTT.

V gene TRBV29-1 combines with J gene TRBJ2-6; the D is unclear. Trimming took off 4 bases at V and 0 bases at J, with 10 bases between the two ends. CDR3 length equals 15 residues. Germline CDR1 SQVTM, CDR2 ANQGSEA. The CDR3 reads CSVGLTASGANVLTF. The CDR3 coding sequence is TGCAGCGTTGGGCTTACCGCCTCTGGGGCCAACGTCCTGACTTTC. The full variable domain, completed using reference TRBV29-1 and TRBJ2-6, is SAVISQKPSRDICQRGTSLTIQCQVDSQVTMMFWYRQQPGQSLTLIATANQGSEATYESGFVIDKFPISRPNLTFSTLTVSNMSPEDSSIYLCSVGLTASGANVLTFGAGSRLTVL.

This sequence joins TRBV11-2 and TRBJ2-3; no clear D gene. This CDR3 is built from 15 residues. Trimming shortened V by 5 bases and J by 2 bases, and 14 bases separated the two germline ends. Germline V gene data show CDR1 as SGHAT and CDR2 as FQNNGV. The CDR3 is CASSGLGRITDTQYF. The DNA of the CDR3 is TGTGCCAGCAGCGGCCTGGGCAGAATCACAGATACGCAGTATTTT.

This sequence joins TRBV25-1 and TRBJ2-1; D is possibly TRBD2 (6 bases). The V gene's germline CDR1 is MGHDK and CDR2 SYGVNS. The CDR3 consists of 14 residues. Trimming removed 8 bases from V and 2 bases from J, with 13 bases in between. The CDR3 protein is CASGPAGTYNEQFF. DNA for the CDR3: TGTGCCAGCGGGCCTGCGGGAACCTACAATGAGCAGTTCTTC.

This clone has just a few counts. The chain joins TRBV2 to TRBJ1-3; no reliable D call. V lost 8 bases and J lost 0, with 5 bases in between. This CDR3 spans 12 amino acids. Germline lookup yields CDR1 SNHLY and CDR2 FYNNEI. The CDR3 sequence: CASGFSGNTIYF. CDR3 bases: TGTGCCAGCGGCTTCTCTGGAAACACCATATATTTT.

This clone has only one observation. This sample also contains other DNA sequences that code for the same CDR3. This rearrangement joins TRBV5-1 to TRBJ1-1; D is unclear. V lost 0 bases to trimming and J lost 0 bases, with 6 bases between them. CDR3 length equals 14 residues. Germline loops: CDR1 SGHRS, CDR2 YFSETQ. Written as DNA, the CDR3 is TGCGCCAGCAGCTTGGTTCCGATGAACACTGAAGCTTTCTTT. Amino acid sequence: CASSLVPMNTEAFF.

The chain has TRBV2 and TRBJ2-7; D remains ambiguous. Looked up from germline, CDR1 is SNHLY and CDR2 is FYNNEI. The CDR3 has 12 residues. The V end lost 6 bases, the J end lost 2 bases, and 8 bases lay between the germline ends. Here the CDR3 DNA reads TGTGCCAGCAGAGCCTTAGCCTACGAGCAGTACTTC. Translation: CASRALAYEQYF.

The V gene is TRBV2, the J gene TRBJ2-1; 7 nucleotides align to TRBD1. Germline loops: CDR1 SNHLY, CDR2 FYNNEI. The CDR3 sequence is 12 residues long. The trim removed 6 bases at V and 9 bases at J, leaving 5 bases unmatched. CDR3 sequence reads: CASSGQAGEQFF. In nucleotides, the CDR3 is TGTGCCAGCAGCGGACAGGCTGGTGAGCAGTTCTTC.

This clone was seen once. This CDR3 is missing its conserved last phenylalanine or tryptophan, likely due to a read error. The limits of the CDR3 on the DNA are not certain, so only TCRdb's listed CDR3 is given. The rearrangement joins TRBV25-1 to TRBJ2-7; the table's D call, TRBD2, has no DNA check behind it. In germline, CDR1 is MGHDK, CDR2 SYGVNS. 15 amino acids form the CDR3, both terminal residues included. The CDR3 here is CASSRSGLAGVAVVP.

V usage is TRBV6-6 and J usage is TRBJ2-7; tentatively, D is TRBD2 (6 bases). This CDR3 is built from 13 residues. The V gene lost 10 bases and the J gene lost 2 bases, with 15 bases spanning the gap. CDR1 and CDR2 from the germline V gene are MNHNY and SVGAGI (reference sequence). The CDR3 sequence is CATRRGDAYEQYF. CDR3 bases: TGTGCCACACGGCGGGGCGACGCCTACGAGCAGTACTTC.

CDR3 sequence (DNA): TGTGCCTCCAGAGGCACGAGCGCCATCGGCGCAGATACGCAGTATTTT. Translated: CASRGTSAIGADTQYF. The genes are TRBV7-8 and TRBJ2-3; D unclear. CDR1 and CDR2 from the germline V gene are SGHVS and FQNEAQ. There are 16 residues in the CDR3. V was cut by 11 bases and J by 4 bases, with 25 bases left in between.

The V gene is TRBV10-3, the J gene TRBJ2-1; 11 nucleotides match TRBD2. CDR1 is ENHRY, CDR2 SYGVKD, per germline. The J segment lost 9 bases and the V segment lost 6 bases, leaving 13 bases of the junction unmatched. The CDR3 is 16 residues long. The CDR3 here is CAISSELAGAGGEQFF. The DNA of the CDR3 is TGTGCCATCAGCTCAGAACTAGCGGGAGCAGGAGGTGAGCAGTTCTTC.

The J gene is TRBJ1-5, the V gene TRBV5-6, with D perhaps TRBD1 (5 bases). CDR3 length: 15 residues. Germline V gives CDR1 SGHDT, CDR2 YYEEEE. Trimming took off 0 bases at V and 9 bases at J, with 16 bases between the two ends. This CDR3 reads CASSLGDRDELPQHF. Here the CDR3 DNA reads TGTGCCAGCAGCTTGGGAGACAGAGATGAATTGCCCCAGCATTTT.

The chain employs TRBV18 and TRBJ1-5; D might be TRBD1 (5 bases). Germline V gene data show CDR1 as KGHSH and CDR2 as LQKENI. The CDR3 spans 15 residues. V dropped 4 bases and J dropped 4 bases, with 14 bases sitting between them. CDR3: CASSRGRLPNQPQHF. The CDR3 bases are TGTGCCAGCTCACGGGGCAGACTTCCTAATCAGCCCCAGCATTTT.

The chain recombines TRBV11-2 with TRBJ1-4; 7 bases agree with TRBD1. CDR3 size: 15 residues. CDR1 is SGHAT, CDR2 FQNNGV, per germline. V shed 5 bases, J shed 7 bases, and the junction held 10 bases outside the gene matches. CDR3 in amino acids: CASSPVQGLFEKLFF. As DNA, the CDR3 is TGTGCCAGCAGCCCGGTACAGGGGTTATTTGAAAAACTGTTTTTT.

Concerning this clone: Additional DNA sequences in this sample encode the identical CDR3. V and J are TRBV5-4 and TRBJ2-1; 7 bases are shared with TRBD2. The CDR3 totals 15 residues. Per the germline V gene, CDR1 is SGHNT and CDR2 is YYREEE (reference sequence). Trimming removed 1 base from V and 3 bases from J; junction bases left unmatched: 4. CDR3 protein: CASSLSSGNYNEQFF. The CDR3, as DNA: TGTGCCAGCAGCTTGTCTAGCGGAAACTACAATGAGCAGTTCTTC.

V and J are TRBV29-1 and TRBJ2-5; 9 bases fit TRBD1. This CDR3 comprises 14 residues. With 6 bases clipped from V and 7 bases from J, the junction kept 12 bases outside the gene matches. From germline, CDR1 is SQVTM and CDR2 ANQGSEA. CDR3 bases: TGCAGCGTCCCGCCGGGACAGGGAATGGGGACCCAGTACTTC. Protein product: CSVPPGQGMGTQYF.